This TCR beta chain was profiled in a study of sequential checkpoint blockade in melanoma. The wider study: Patients were randomized 1:1 to nivolumab-then-ipilimumab or ipilimumab-then-nivolumab first-line. Maintenance nivolumab came after either treatment sequence.

TCRdb keeps only in-frame clones here, not all; method: immunoSEQ multiplex PCR. The table records about 28,000 clones, roughly nine tenths of them present only once. Treatment: randomized to nivolumab then ipilimumab (arm A) or the reverse (arm B). None of the patients previously received DNA-damaging chemotherapy. From thawed PBMCs, live CD3+CD8+ cells negative for CD19 and CD56 were sorted. This CDR3 region has 16 residues. Germline V CDR1 and CDR2: SGHVS, FNYEAQ. Unmatched junction bases numbered 8, after V lost 5 bases and J lost 7 bases. This chain joins TRBV7-6 and TRBJ2-5; TRBD2 matches 15 bases. Here the sequenced sample was CD8+ T cells sorted from blood (inferred from file names), taken from a patient given nivolumab and ipilimumab in sequence. This clonotype was obtained from a human donor with melanoma. The DNA for the CDR3 is TGTGCCAGCAGCCGGGGACTAGCGGGGGGACCAGCGACCCAGTACTTC. This translates into CASSRGLAGGPATQYF.